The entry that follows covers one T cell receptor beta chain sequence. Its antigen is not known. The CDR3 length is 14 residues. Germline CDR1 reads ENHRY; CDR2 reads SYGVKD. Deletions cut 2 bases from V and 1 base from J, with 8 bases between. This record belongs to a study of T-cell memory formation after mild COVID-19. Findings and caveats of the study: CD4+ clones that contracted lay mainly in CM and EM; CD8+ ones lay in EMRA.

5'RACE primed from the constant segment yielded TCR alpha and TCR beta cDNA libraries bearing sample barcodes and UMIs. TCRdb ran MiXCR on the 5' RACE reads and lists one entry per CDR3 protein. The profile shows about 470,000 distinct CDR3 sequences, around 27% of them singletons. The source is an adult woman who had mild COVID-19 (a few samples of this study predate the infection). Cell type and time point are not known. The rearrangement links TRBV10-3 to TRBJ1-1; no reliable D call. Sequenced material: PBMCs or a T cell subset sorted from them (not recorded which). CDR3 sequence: CAISEVPENTEAFF. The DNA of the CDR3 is TGTGCCATCAGTGAGGTACCAGAGAACACTGAAGCTTTCTTT.